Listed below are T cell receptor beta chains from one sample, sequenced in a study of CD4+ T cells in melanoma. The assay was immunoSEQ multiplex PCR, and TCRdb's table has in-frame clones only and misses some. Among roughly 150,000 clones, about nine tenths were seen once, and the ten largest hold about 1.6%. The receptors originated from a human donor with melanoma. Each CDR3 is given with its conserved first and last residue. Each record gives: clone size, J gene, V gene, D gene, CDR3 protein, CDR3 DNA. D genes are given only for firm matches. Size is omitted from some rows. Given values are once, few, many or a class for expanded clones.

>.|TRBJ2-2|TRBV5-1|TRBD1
CASSLNRQGNTGELFF
TGCGCCAGCAGCTTGAATAGACAGGGGAACACCGGGGAGCTGTTTTTT
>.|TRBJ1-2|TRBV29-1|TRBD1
CSVGDQGDYYGYTF
TGCAGCGTTGGGGATCAGGGGGATTACTATGGCTACACCTTC
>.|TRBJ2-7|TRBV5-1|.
CASSWDPQGSSYEQYF
TGCGCCAGCAGCTGGGATCCACAGGGTTCCTCCTACGAGCAGTACTTC
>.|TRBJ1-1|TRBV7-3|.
CASSSGAEAFF
TGTGCCAGCAGCTCAGGGGCTGAAGCTTTCTTT
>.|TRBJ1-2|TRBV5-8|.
CASSGTGGSYGYTF
TGTGCCAGCAGCGGGACTGGTGGGTCCTATGGCTACACCTTC
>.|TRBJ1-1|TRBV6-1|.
CASSERERATEAFF
TGTGCCAGCAGTGAAAGGGAGAGGGCCACTGAAGCTTTCTTT
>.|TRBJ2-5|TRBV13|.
CASSFILVSGTQYF
TGTGCCAGCAGCTTCATACTAGTATCTGGGACCCAGTACTTC
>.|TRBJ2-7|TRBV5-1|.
CASNLAGKTDYEQYF
TGCGCCAGCAACTTGGCCGGGAAGACGGACTACGAGCAGTACTTC
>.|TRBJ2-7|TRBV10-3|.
CAISESTWDDEQYF
TGTGCCATCAGTGAGTCGACTTGGGACGACGAGCAGTACTTC
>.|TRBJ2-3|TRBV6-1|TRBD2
CASRSAGGQSDTQYF
TGTGCCAGCAGATCAGCGGGGGGGCAATCAGATACGCAGTATTTT
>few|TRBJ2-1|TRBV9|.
CASSDPNYNEQFF
TGTGCCAGCAGCGACCCAAATTACAATGAGCAGTTCTTC
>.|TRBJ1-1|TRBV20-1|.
CSAREGSGAFF
TGCAGTGCTAGAGAAGGATCGGGGGCTTTCTTT
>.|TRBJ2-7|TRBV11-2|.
CASSLDKAGPYEQYF
TGTGCCAGCAGCTTAGATAAGGCCGGACCCTACGAGCAGTACTTC
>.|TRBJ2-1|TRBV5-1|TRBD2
CVSTPAGGGAVANEQFF
TGCGTCAGCACCCCGGCCGGCGGGGGGGCGGTTGCGAATGAGCAGTTCTTC
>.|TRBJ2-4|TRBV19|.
CACRGVGNIQYF
TGTGCCTGCAGGGGAGTTGGAAACATTCAGTACTTC
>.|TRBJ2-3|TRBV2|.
CASSETPTVPDTQYF
TGTGCCAGCAGTGAAACGCCGACGGTCCCGGATACGCAGTATTTT
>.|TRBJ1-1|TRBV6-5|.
CASSSPRSYTEAFF
TGTGCCAGCAGTTCCCCTCGGAGTTACACTGAAGCTTTCTTT
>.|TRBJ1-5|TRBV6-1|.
CASSLDRPNQPQHF
TGTGCCAGCAGCCTAGACAGACCCAATCAGCCCCAGCATTTT
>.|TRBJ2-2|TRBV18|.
CASSPLDPTGELFF
TGTGCCAGCTCACCCCTGGACCCGACCGGGGAGCTGTTTTTT
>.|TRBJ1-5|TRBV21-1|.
CASSKEATEFSNQPQHF
TGTGCCAGCAGCAAAGAGGCGACAGAATTTAGCAATCAGCCCCAGCATTTT
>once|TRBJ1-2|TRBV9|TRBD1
CASSANRGINGYTF
TGTGCCAGCAGCGCGAACAGGGGGATTAATGGCTACACCTTC
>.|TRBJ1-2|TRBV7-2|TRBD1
CASSPTRDRGYGYTF
TGTGCCAGCAGTCCTACCCGGGACAGGGGATATGGCTACACCTTC
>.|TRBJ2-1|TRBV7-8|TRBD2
CASSPTSGGHNEQFF
TGTGCCAGCAGCCCTACTAGCGGGGGTCACAATGAGCAGTTCTTC
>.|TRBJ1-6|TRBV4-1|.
CASSQGQRGSSPLHF
TGCGCCAGCAGCCAAGGTCAAAGGGGAAGCTCACCCCTCCACTTT
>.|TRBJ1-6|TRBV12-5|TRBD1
CASASGTGIGPLHF
TGTGCTAGTGCCAGCGGGACAGGGATAGGGCCCCTCCACTTT
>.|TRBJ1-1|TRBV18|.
CASSRPSGVDTEAFF
TGTGCCAGCTCACGACCGTCGGGGGTGGACACTGAAGCTTTCTTT
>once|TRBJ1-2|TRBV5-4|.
CASSPGWPSVNYGYTF
TGTGCCAGCAGCCCAGGGTGGCCCTCCGTTAACTATGGCTACACCTTC
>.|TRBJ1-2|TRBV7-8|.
CASSFSETNYGYTF
TGTGCCAGCAGCTTTTCGGAGACAAACTATGGCTACACCTTC
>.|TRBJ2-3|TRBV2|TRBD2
CASSALAGPTDTQYF
TGTGCCAGCAGTGCTCTAGCGGGGCCCACAGATACGCAGTATTTT
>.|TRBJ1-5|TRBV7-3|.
CASSLTVRSGDQPQHF
TGTGCCAGCAGCTTAACCGTCCGGTCGGGGGATCAGCCCCAGCATTTT
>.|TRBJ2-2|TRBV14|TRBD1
CASSQREAGTGVGTGELFF
TGTGCCAGCAGCCAAAGAGAGGCGGGGACAGGGGTTGGCACCGGGGAGCTGTTTTTT
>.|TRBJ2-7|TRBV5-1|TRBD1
CASSLVGQNYEQYF
TGCGCCAGCAGCTTGGTGGGACAGAACTACGAGCAGTACTTC
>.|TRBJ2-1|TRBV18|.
CASSPGAGSYNEQFF
TGTGCCAGCTCACCCGGCGCGGGCTCCTACAATGAGCAGTTCTTC
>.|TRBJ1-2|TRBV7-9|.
CASSFTGSDYGYTF
TGTGCCAGCAGCTTTACAGGGTCGGACTATGGCTACACCTTC
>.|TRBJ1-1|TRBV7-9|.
CASSLKRGFHTEAFF
TGTGCCAGCAGTTTAAAGAGGGGCTTTCACACTGAAGCTTTCTTT
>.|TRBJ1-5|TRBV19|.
CASSFSDYSNQPQHF
TGTGCCAGTAGCTTTTCTGATTATAGCAATCAGCCCCAGCATTTT
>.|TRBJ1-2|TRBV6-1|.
CASREASRLHF
TGTGCCAGCAGAGAAGCTTCAAGGTTACACTTC
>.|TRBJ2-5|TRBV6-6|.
CASGNQEASRETQYF
TGTGCCAGCGGAAACCAGGAGGCTAGTAGGGAGACCCAGTACTTC
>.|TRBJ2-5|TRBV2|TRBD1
CASSGTGGQETQYF
TGTGCCAGCAGTGGGACAGGGGGCCAAGAGACCCAGTACTTC
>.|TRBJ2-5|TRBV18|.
CASSGGQAGETQYF
TGTGCCAGCTCAGGGGGACAAGCAGGAGAGACCCAGTACTTC
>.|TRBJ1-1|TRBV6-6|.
CASSYLGLGNTEAFF
TGTGCCAGCAGTTACTTAGGGTTGGGGAACACTGAAGCTTTCTTT
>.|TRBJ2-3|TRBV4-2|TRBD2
CASSLNPGASGRNTDTQYF
TGTGCCAGCAGCCTGAATCCCGGCGCTAGCGGGAGGAACACAGATACGCAGTATTTT
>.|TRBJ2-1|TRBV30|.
CAWKMAQATGEQFF
TGTGCCTGGAAGATGGCACAGGCTACCGGTGAGCAGTTCTTC
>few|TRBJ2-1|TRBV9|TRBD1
CASSVMGQGDYNEQFF
TGTGCCAGCAGCGTAATGGGACAGGGGGACTACAATGAGCAGTTCTTC
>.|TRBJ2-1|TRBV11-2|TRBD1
CASRPLRQGRYNEQFF
TGTGCCAGCAGACCGCTCCGACAGGGGCGCTACAATGAGCAGTTCTTC
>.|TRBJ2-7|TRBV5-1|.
CASSYWSGNPSAASF
TGCGCCAGCAGCTACTGGTCAGGGAATCCATCCGCTGCGAGCTTC
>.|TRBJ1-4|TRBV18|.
CASSPSEKLFF
TGTGCCAGCTCACCGTCTGAAAAACTGTTTTTT
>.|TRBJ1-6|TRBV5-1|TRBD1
CASRLGQGATNSPLHF
TGCGCCAGCAGGTTGGGGCAGGGGGCCACTAATTCACCCCTCCACTTT
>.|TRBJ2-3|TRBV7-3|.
CASSQAGLPTDTQYF
TGTGCCAGCAGCCAGGCCGGGCTTCCCACAGATACGCAGTATTTT
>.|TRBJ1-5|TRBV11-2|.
CASRGYQPQHF
TGTGCCAGCAGGGGTTATCAGCCCCAGCATTTT
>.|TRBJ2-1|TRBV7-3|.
CASSLYPLLDPYNEQFF
TGTGCCAGCAGCTTGTACCCCTTACTAGACCCGTACAATGAGCAGTTCTTC
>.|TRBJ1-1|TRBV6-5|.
CASINARLGGEAFF
TGTGCCAGCATAAACGCTCGGTTAGGGGGTGAAGCTTTCTTT
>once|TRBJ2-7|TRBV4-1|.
CASSPSRGASYEQYF
TGCGCCAGCAGCCCCAGCCGGGGGGCAAGTTACGAGCAGTACTTC
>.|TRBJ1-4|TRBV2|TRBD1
CASSDPTGPLGTNEKLFF
TGTGCCAGCAGTGACCCGACAGGGCCACTCGGAACTAATGAAAAACTGTTTTTT